Sequencing of this T cell receptor beta chain was carried out in a study of T-cell reconstitution after alpha-beta-depleted transplantation in children. Findings and limits, study-wide: Roughly two months post-transplant, alpha-beta T cells reportedly originated from several hundred graft clones that had expanded. A year post-transplant, T-cell counts and diversity derived mostly from newly produced T cells.

The library targeted TCRbeta and was prepared with unique molecular identifiers. TCRdb reanalysed the PCR reads using MiXCR and keeps one entry per CDR3 protein. The table lists around 120,000 distinct CDR3 sequences, more than 20% of them singletons. The CDR3 consists of 13 residues. The germline V gene encodes CDR1 SEHNR and CDR2 FQNEAQ (reference sequence). Trimming pared 5 bases from V and 7 bases from J, leaving 11 bases between. This clonotype has ten or more counts. The antigen is not known. This material consisted of PBMCs, mostly from graft donor cells, taken 180 days after TCRalphabeta/CD19-depleted stem cell transplant. The rearrangement uses TRBV7-9 and TRBJ2-2, with unresolved D. The clonotype comes from a male patient under 10 years old who had a stem cell transplant for chronic granulomatous disease, so the T cells may come from the graft donor. Here the CDR3 reads CASSPREVGELFF. CDR3 nucleotide sequence: TGTGCCAGCAGCCCGAGAGAGGTCGGGGAGCTGTTTTTT.